Below, 21 T cell receptor beta chains from the same sample are listed, as sequenced in a study of type 1 regulatory T cells. No cognate antigen is known for these TCRs. TCRdb fed the reads into MiXCR, producing one record per CDR3 protein. The data hold tens of thousands of distinct CDR3 sequences, with 49% observed a single time. Source material: cultured non-Tr1 T cells, either the whole culture or a sorted T cell fraction (not recorded which). The source is a human donor in good health.

Remarks on this clonotype: The limits of the CDR3 on the DNA are not certain, so only TCRdb's listed CDR3 is given. The V gene is TRBV7-8, the J gene TRBJ2-4; the table calls TRBD1, which could not be checked here. Per germline, CDR1 SGHVS and CDR2 FQNEAQ. The CDR3 adds up to 15 amino acids, both ends counted. The CDR3 sequence is CASSLFGQGANIQHF.

This clonotype has ten or more counts. The chain links TRBV20-1 to TRBJ1-4; D is possibly TRBD1 (6 bases). Germline lookup yields CDR1 DFQATT and CDR2 SNEGSKA (reference sequence). Trimming shortened V by 4 bases and J by 2 bases, and 14 bases separated the two germline ends. This CDR3 is 15 amino acids long. The chain's CDR3 is CSATPLRGTNEKLFF. CDR3 sequence (DNA): TGCAGTGCTACCCCCCTCAGGGGCACTAATGAAAAACTGTTTTTT.

The chain recombines TRBV2 with TRBJ1-1; D gene unclear. This CDR3 has 15 residues. The germline V and J ends were trimmed by 7 bases and 0 bases, with 15 bases remaining between them. Per germline, CDR1 SNHLY and CDR2 FYNNEI. For the CDR3, the DNA is TGTGCCAGCACCAGCCAGAAAATAATGAACACTGAAGCTTTCTTT. Its translation is CASTSQKIMNTEAFF.

The sample holds one count of this clonotype. This chain joins TRBV20-1 and TRBJ2-3; TRBD2 matches 9 bases. The CDR3 consists of 17 residues. The germline CDR1 and CDR2 sequences are DFQATT and SNEGSKA (reference sequence). V dropped 5 bases and J dropped 8; count of bases not matched to a gene: 20. The CDR3 loop reads CSASSGHSGGEAGTQYF. CDR3 sequence (DNA): TGCAGTGCTTCCTCGGGGCATAGCGGGGGAGAGGCAGGTACGCAGTATTTT.

V is TRBV21-1 and J is TRBJ1-2; the tabulated D call, TRBD1, remains unverified against the DNA. TRBV21-1 has pseudogene status. CDR3 size: 14 residues. CDR3 DNA: TGTGCCAGCAGCAAAGAGAATGGGACCTGTGGCTACACCTTC. This sequence encodes CASSKENGTCGYTF.

The J gene is TRBJ2-3, the V gene TRBV7-2, with TRBD2 matching over 13 bases. CDR3 length equals 18 residues. J gave up 0 bases and V 5 bases, and 8 bases lay outside the gene matches. Germline loops: CDR1 SGHTA, CDR2 FQGNSA. The CDR3 nucleotides read TGTGCCAGCAGCCCCGGGACTAGCGGGGCCCGAAGCACAGATACGCAGTATTTT. It codes for CASSPGTSGARSTDTQYF.

This clonotype appeared many times. The chain uses TRBV20-1 and TRBJ1-5, with 9 nucleotides matching TRBD1. Per germline, CDR1 DFQATT and CDR2 SNEGSKA (reference sequence). The CDR3 has 13 amino acids. V shed 6 bases and J 2 bases; nucleotides not matched to a gene: 2. CDR3 loop: CSARTGGNQPQHF. The DNA for the CDR3 is TGCAGTGCCCGGACAGGGGGCAATCAGCCCCAGCATTTT.

This clonotype was seen more than once but under ten times. The rearrangement joins TRBV29-1 to TRBJ1-2, with D unresolved. Germline-derived CDR1 and CDR2 are SQVTM and ANQGSEA. V shed 5 bases and J shed 6 bases, with 10 bases lying between them. The CDR3 covers 11 residues. The CDR3 sequence is CSVSRLDGYTF. As DNA, the CDR3 is TGCAGCGTTTCGAGGTTGGATGGCTACACCTTC.

The chain carries TRBV5-1 and TRBJ2-2, with 8 bases identical to TRBD2. The V segment lost 3 bases and the J segment 2 bases; nucleotides outside the gene matches: 15. The germline gives CDR1 SGHRS, CDR2 YFSETQ. This CDR3 has 19 amino acids. The CDR3 loop reads CASSSLGGGPPTNTGELFF. CDR3 bases: TGCGCCAGCAGCTCCCTCGGCGGGGGGCCCCCCACAAACACCGGGGAGCTGTTTTTT.

This clonotype showed up just a few times. This sequence joins TRBV7-3 and TRBJ2-1; no reliable D call. The V end lost 0 bases, the J end lost 1 base, and 4 bases lay between the germline ends. The CDR3 consists of 14 residues. Looked up from germline, CDR1 is SGHTA and CDR2 is FQGTGA. The CDR3: CASSLTDSYNEQFF. The CDR3 DNA sequence: TGTGCCAGCAGCTTAACAGATTCCTACAATGAGCAGTTCTTC.

This clonotype turned up a few times. This sequence joins TRBV12-3 or TRBV12-4 and TRBJ2-1, with no clear D. This CDR3 is 13 amino acids long. The V end lost 3 bases, the J end lost 6 bases, and 9 bases lay between the germline ends. The CDR3 sequence: CASSLVVLNEQFF. DNA of the CDR3: TGTGCCAGCAGTTTGGTCGTCCTCAATGAGCAGTTCTTC.

This clonotype is a singleton in its sample. The chain recombines TRBV10-3 with TRBJ1-5; 8 bases match TRBD1. The trim removed 3 bases at V and 1 base at J, leaving 5 bases unmatched. The germline V gene has CDR1 ENHRY and CDR2 SYGVKD. The CDR3 is 16 amino acids. The CDR3 DNA is TGTGCCATCAGTGACACAGGGGGTTTAAGCAATCAGCCCCAGCATTTT. Translating it yields CAISDTGGLSNQPQHF.

Only a few counts were recorded for this clonotype. The genes are TRBV20-1 and TRBJ1-4, with 8 positions matching TRBD1. The CDR3 runs 16 residues. J gave up 7 bases and V 6 bases, and 16 bases lay outside the gene matches. Germline CDR1 is DFQATT and CDR2 is SNEGSKA (reference sequence). The CDR3 region has the DNA TGCAGTGCGATTCCGATCCAGGGGGCCGAAGGTGAAAAACTGTTTTTT. Translated, it gives CSAIPIQGAEGEKLFF.

Turning to this clonotype: At one end, the junction sequence differs from germline, possibly due to a read error. V is TRBV20-1 and J is TRBJ1-1; TRBD1 might be the D (6 bases). Germline CDR1 DFQATT, CDR2 SNEGSKA (reference sequence). The CDR3 has 13 residues. The DNA of the CDR3 is TGCAGTGCCAGATTTAGGGGGAACTCTGAAGCTTTCTTT. Translated: CSARFRGNSEAFF.

A few counts support this clonotype. V and J are TRBV5-1 and TRBJ2-3; no clear D. The CDR3 loop spans 12 amino acids. Trimming left V 4 bases short and J 2 bases short, with 5 bases between. Germline V gives CDR1 SGHRS, CDR2 YFSETQ. CDR3: CASSRSTDTQYF. In nucleotides, the CDR3 is TGCGCCAGCAGCCGGTCCACAGATACGCAGTATTTT.

The chain has TRBV24-1 and TRBJ1-5, with TRBD1 matching 10 bases. Per germline, CDR1 KGHDR and CDR2 SFDVKD. This CDR3 has 18 residues. J was trimmed by 3 bases and V by 4 bases; bases with no gene match: 11. Here the CDR3 reads CATSDPGTGAPSNQPQHF. For the CDR3, the DNA is TGTGCCACCAGTGACCCCGGGACAGGGGCTCCTTCCAATCAGCCCCAGCATTTT.

J is TRBJ1-2 and V is TRBV20-1, with D perhaps matching TRBD1 (6 bases). V dropped 3 bases and J dropped 2 bases, with 16 bases sitting between them. The CDR3 loop spans 15 amino acids. Germline V CDR1 and CDR2: DFQATT, SNEGSKA (reference sequence). The CDR3 DNA is TGCAGTGCTAGTATAGCAGGGGCTTTAAACTATGGCTACACCTTC. This codes for CSASIAGALNYGYTF.

The rearrangement uses TRBV7-6 and TRBJ1-2; D unclear. The V and J ends lost 3 bases and 5 bases respectively, with 10 bases between them. Germline assignment: CDR1 SGHVS and CDR2 FNYEAQ. The CDR3 has 13 amino acids. The CDR3 region has the DNA TGTGCCAGCAGCTTGACACCCCAGTATGGCTACACCTTC. This codes for CASSLTPQYGYTF.

In its sample, this clonotype was seen a few times. The J gene is TRBJ1-2, the V gene TRBV2; 8 bases line up with TRBD1. Germline V CDR1 and CDR2: SNHLY, FYNNEI. With V trimmed by 5 bases and J by 1 base, 6 bases remained unmatched. This CDR3 contains 15 residues. The CDR3 here is CASSQGQGGNYGYTF. Here the CDR3 DNA reads TGTGCCAGCAGTCAAGGACAGGGCGGTAACTATGGCTACACCTTC.

The chain recombines TRBV12-3 or TRBV12-4 with TRBJ2-7; perhaps TRBD2 as D (5 bases). This CDR3 comprises 13 residues. Deletions cut 5 bases from V and 8 bases from J, with 16 bases between. CDR3 in amino acids: CASSPAGSGKQYF. The DNA for the CDR3 is TGTGCCAGCAGTCCGGCGGGCAGCGGCAAGCAGTACTTC.

In its sample, this clonotype was seen a few times. The J gene is TRBJ1-2, the V gene TRBV6-1; D is possibly TRBD1 (5 bases). This CDR3 has 12 amino acids. CDR1 MNHNS and CDR2 SASEGT come from the germline V gene. V lost 7 bases to trimming and J lost 7 bases, with 13 bases between them. CDR3 amino acids: CASNYRLIGYTF. The CDR3 nucleotides are TGTGCCAGCAACTACAGGCTTATTGGCTACACCTTC.